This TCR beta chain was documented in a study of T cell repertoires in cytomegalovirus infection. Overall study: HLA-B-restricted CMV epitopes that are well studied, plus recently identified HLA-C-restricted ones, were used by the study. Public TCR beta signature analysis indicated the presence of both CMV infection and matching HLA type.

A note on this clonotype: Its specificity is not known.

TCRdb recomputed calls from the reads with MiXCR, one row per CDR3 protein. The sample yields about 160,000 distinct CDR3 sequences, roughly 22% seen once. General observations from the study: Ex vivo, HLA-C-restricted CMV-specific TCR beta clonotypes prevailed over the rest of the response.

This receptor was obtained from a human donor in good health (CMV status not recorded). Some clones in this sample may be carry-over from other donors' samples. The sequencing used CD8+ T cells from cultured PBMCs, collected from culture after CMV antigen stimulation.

CDR3 sequence: CASSPGQGYYGYTF. In nucleotides, the CDR3 is TGCGCCAGCAGCCCCGGACAGGGATACTATGGCTACACCTTC. The chain uses TRBV4-1 and TRBJ1-2, with 8 positions matching TRBD1. CDR3 size: 14 residues. Germline CDR1 and CDR2: MGHRA and YSYEKL. With V trimmed by 4 bases and J by 3 bases, 4 bases remained unmatched.